This TCR beta chain is from a study of CD8 T cells in ankylosing spondylitis. Study conclusions and caveats: According to the report, clones linked to the disease were significantly enriched in matched synovial fluid samples taken from ankylosing spondylitis patients. Seemingly characteristic of ankylosing spondylitis blood was a TCR beta motif consisting of fewer than 10 highly homologous variants. As for the disease-linked clones, they showed a CD8+ phenotype and occurred at relatively low frequencies in peripheral blood.

Using quantitative 5'-RACE with molecular barcodes, the authors made TCR beta libraries. TCRdb passed the 5' RACE reads through MiXCR, listing each CDR3 protein once. The table lists roughly 68,000 distinct CDR3 sequences, approximately 6% of them singletons. In its sample, this clonotype was seen many times. The antigen remains unidentified. Per germline, CDR1 MGHRA and CDR2 YSYEKL. This CDR3 has 17 residues. V lost 1 base and J lost 6; bases outside the gene matches: 11. This receptor was identified in a male donor with ankylosing spondylitis. The chain carries TRBV4-1 and TRBJ2-1, with TRBD2 identical over 8 bases. Sequenced input: synovial fluid, either unsorted or a sorted T cell fraction (not recorded which). The CDR3 coding sequence is TGCGCCAGCAGCCAAGTCCCCGTGGCGGGAGGAGGCAATGAGCAGTTCTTC. Its protein product is CASSQVPVAGGGNEQFF.